The sequence of this T cell receptor (beta chain) was determined in a study of technical replicates of blood from a handful of donors. Germline-derived CDR1 and CDR2 are SNHLY and FYNNEI. This CDR3 region has 15 residues. V trimming: 6 bases; J trimming: 5 bases; junction bases outside the gene matches: 9. Method: immunoSEQ multiplex PCR; TCRdb's copy keeps in-frame clones and lacks some. The repertoire consists of under 85,000 clones, with roughly 94% occurring once and the leading ten covering under 0.3%. This clone was seen just once. The specimen was T cells isolated from PBMCs. The chain recombines TRBV2 with TRBJ2-7; 11 bases are a match to TRBD2. The origin of this receptor is a human donor in good health. The CDR3 spells CASSATSGTSDEQYF. CDR3 DNA sequence: TGTGCCAGCAGCGCGACTAGCGGGACTTCGGACGAGCAGTACTTC. Filled out from reference TRBV2 and TRBJ2-7, the complete variable domain reads EPEVTQTPSHQVTQMGQEVILRCVPISNHLYFYWYRQILGQKVEFLVSFYNNEISEKSEIFDDQFSVERPDGSNFTLKIRSTKLEDSAMYFCASSATSGTSDEQYFGPGTRLTVT.